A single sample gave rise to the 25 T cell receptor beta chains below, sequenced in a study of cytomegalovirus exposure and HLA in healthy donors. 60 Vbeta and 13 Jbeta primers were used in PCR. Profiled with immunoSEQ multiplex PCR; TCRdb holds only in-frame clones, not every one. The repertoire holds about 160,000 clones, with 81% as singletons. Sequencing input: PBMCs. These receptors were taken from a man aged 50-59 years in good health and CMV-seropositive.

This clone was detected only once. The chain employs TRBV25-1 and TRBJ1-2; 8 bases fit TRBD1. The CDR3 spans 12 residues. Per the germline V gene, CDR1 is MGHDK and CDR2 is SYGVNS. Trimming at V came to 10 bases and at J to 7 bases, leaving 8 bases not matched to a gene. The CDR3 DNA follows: TGTGCCACACGCGACAGGGGATTTGGCTACACCTTC. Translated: CATRDRGFGYTF.

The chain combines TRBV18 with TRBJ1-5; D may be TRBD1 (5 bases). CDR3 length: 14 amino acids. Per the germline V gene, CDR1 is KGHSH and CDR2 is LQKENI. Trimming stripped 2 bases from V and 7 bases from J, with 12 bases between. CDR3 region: CASSPTGSQQPQHF. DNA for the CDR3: TGTGCCAGCTCACCAACAGGTTCGCAGCAGCCCCAGCATTTT.

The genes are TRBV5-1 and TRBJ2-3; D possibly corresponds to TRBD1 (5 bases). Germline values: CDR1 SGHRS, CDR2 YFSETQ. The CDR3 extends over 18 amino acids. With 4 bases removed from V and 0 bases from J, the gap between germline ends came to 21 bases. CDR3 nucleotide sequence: TGCGCCAGCAGCCTCGGGTTAGGTGTAGGGGCCAGCACAGATACGCAGTATTTT. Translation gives CASSLGLGVGASTDTQYF. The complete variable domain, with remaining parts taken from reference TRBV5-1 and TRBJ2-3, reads KAGVTQTPRYLIKTRGQQVTLSCSPISGHRSVSWYQQTPGQGLQFLFEYFSETQRNKGNFPGRFSGRQFSNSRSEMNVSTLELGDSALYLCASSLGLGVGASTDTQYFGPGTRLTVL.

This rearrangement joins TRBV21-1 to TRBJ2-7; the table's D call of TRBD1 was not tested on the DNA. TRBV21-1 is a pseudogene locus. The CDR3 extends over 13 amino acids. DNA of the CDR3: TGTGCCAGCAGTTACAGGGGAGGCTACGAGCAGTACTTC. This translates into CASSYRGGYEQYF.

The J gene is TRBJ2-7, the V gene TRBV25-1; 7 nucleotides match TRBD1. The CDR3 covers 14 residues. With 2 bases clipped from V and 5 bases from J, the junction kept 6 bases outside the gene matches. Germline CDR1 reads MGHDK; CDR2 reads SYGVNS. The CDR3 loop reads CASSERDRRDEQYF. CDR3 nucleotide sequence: TGTGCCAGCAGTGAAAGGGACAGACGAGACGAGCAGTACTTC.

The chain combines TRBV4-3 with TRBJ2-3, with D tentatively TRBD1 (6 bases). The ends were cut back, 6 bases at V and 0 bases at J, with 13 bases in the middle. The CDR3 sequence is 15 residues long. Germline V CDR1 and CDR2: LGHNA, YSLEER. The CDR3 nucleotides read TGCGCCAGCAGACGGACAGTTTCAAGCACAGATACGCAGTATTTT. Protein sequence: CASRRTVSSTDTQYF.

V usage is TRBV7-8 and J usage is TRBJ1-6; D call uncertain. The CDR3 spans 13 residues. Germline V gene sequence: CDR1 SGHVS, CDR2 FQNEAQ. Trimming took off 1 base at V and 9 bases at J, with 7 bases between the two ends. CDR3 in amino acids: CASSLVSGSPLHF. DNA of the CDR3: TGTGCCAGCAGCTTAGTTTCGGGTTCACCCCTCCACTTT. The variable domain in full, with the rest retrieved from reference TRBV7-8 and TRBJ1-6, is GAGVSQSPRYKVAKRGQDVALRCDPISGHVSLFWYQQALGQGPEFLTYFQNEAQLDKSGLPSDRFFAERPEGSVSTLKIQRTQQEDSAVYLCASSLVSGSPLHFGNGTRLTVT.

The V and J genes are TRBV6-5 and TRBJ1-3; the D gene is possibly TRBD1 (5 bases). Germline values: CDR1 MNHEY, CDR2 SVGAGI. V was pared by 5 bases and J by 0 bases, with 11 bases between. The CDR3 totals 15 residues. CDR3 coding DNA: TGTGCCAGCAGTCCCTCAGGGTCCTCTGGAAACACCATATATTTT. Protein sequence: CASSPSGSSGNTIYF.

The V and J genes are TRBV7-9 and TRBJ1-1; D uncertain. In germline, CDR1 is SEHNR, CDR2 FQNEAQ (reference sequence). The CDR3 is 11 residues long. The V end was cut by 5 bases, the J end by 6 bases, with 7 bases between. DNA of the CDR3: TGTGCCAGCAGCGTCGGTGCTGAAGCTTTCTTT. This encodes CASSVGAEAFF.

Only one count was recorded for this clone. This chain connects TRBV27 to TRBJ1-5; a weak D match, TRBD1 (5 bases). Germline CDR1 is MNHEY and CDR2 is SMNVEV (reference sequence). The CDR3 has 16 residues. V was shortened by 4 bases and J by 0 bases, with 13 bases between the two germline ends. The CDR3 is CASSSTLQASNQPQHF. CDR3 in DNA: TGTGCCAGCAGTTCGACTCTACAGGCTAGCAATCAGCCCCAGCATTTT.

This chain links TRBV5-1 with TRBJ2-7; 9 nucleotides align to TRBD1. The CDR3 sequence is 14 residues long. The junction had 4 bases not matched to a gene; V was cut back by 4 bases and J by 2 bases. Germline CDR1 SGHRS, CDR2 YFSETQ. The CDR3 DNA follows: TGCGCCAGCAGCGGGAGACAGGGGGCCTACGAGCAGTACTTC. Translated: CASSGRQGAYEQYF. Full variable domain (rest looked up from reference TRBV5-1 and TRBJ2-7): KAGVTQTPRYLIKTRGQQVTLSCSPISGHRSVSWYQQTPGQGLQFLFEYFSETQRNKGNFPGRFSGRQFSNSRSEMNVSTLELGDSALYLCASSGRQGAYEQYFGPGTRLTVT.

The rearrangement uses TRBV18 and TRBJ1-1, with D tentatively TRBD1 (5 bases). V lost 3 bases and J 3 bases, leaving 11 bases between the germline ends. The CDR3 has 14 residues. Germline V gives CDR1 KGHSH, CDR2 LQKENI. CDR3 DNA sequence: TGTGCCAGCTCACCCCGCCCGGGGGACACTGAAGCTTTCTTT. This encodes CASSPRPGDTEAFF.

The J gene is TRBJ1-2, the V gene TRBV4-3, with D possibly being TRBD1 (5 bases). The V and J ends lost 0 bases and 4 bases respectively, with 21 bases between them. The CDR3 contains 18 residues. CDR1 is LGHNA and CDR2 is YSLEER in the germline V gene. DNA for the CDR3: TGCGCCAGCAGCCAAGATAGATTCTTCGGCAGGGAGGGCTATGGCTACACCTTC. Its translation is CASSQDRFFGREGYGYTF.

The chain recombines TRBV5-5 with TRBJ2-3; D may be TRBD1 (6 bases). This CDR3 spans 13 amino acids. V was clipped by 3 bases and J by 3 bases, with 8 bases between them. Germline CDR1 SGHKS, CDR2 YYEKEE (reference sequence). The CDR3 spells CASSSQGTDTQYF. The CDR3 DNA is TGTGCCAGCAGCTCCCAGGGGACAGATACGCAGTATTTT.

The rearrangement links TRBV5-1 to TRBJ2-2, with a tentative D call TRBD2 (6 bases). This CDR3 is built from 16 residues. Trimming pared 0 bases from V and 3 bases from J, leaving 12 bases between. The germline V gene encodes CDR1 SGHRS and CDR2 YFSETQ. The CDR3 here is CASSLGRDSYTGELFF. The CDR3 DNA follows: TGCGCCAGCAGCTTGGGTCGGGACTCCTACACCGGGGAGCTGTTTTTT.

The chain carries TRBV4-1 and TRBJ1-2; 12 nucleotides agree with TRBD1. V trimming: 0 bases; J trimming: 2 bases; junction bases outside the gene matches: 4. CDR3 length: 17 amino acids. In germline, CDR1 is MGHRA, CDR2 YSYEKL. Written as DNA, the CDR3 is TGCGCCAGCAGCCAAGATCGGGACAGGGGGCAAAACTATGGCTACACCTTC. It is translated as CASSQDRDRGQNYGYTF.

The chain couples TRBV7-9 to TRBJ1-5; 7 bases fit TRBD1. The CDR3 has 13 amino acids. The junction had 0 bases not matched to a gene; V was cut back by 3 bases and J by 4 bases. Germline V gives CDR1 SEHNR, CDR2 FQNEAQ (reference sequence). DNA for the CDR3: TGTGCCAGCAGCTTGGGACAGAATCAGCCCCAGCATTTT. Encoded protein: CASSLGQNQPQHF.

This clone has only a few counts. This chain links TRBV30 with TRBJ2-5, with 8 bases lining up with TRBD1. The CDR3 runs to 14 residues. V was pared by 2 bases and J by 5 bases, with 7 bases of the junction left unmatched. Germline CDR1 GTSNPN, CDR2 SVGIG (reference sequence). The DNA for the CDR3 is TGTGCCTGGAGTCCCCAGGGACAGGTTGAGACCCAGTACTTC. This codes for CAWSPQGQVETQYF.

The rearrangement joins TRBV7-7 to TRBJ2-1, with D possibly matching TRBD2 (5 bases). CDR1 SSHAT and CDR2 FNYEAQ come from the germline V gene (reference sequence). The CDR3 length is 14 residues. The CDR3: CASAVSPSYNEQFF. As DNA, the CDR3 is TGTGCTAGCGCCGTCAGTCCCTCCTACAATGAGCAGTTCTTC. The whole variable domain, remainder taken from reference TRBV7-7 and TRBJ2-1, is GAGVSQSPRYKVTKRGQDVTLRCDPISSHATLYWYQQALGQGPEFLTYFNYEAQPDKSGLPSDRFSAERPEGSISTLTIQRTEQRDSAMYRCASAVSPSYNEQFFGPGTRLTVL.

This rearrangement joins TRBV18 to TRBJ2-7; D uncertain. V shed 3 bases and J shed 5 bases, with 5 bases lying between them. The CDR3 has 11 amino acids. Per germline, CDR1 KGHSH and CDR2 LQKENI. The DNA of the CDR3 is TGTGCCAGCTCACCTGCGAACGAGCAGTACTTC. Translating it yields CASSPANEQYF.

The CDR3 here is CASEPSGQGFGYTF. Written as DNA, the CDR3 is TGCGCCAGCGAACCTTCGGGACAGGGATTTGGCTACACCTTC. The rearrangement joins TRBV5-1 to TRBJ1-2, with TRBD1 identical over 9 bases. The ends lost 7 bases at V and 7 bases at J; junction bases unmatched: 11. Germline V gives CDR1 SGHRS, CDR2 YFSETQ. The CDR3 extends over 14 amino acids.

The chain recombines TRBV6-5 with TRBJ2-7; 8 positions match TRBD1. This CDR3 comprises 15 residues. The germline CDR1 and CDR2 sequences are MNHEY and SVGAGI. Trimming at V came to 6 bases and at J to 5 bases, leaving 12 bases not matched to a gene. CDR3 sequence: CASRGRGQVVHEQYF. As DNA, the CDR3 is TGTGCCAGCAGAGGAAGGGGACAGGTCGTCCACGAGCAGTACTTC.

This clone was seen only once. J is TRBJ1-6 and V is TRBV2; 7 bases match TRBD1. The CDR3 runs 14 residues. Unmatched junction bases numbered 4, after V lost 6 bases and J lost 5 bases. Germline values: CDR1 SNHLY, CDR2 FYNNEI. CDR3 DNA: TGTGCCAGCAGGGGGGACAGTAATAATTCACCCCTCCACTTT. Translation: CASRGDSNNSPLHF.

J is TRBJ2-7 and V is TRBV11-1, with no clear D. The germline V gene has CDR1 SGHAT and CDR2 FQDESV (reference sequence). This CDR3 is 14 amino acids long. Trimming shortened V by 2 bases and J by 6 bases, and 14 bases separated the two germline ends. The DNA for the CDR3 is TGTGCCAGCAGCTTAAACCTAGTCTCCGTCGAGCAGTACTTC. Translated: CASSLNLVSVEQYF.

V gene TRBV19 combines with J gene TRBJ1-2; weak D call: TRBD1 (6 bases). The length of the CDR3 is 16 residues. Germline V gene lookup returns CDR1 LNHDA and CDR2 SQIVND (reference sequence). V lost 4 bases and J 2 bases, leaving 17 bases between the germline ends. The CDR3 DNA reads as TGTGCCAGTAGTAAGGGGGACCCCTGGACAAACTATGGCTACACCTTC. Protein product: CASSKGDPWTNYGYTF.